The following is a T cell receptor (beta chain) sequence with its context. The sample carries other DNA sequences with the same CDR3. The CDR3 covers 14 residues. The germline V gene encodes CDR1 SGDLS and CDR2 YYNGEE. V was cut by 2 bases and J by 2 bases, with 11 bases left in between. This sample was included in a study of technical replicates of blood from a few donors. The assay was immunoSEQ multiplex PCR, and TCRdb's table has in-frame clones only and misses some. The sample carries around 68,000 clones, 91% recorded once. The TCR comes from a human donor in good health. Some clones in this sample may be carry-over from other donors' samples. The chain is built from TRBV9 and TRBJ2-7; maybe TRBD2 (6 bases). Sequencing was done on a sample of T cells isolated from PBMCs. The CDR3 loop reads CASSVSGTAYEQYF. In nucleotides, the CDR3 is TGTGCCAGCAGCGTTAGCGGAACGGCCTACGAGCAGTACTTC.